The T cell receptor (beta chain) described here comes from a study of human versus mouse CDR3 diversity and MHC coevolution. Study results and caveats: A handful of MHC II alleles selected the human T cells.

To note about this clone: Its cognate antigen is unknown.

The protocol was immunoSEQ multiplex PCR, while the TCRdb copy is restricted to in-frame clones and leaves out a portion. Of 86,000 or so clones in the sample, about 94% were seen once. Trimming removed 5 bases at V and 10 bases at J, with 15 bases between. This CDR3 region has 13 residues. Germline V gene lookup returns CDR1 GTSNPN and CDR2 SVGIG (reference sequence). The J gene is TRBJ1-6, the V gene TRBV30, with D unresolved. The sequence was collected from a person aged 30-70 years in good health. Input material: naive CD4+ T cells from blood. The sample's subset: CD45RO-negative CD62L-positive naive CD4 T cells. This CDR3 reads CAWRAGHPSPLHF. The CDR3 DNA sequence: TGTGCCTGGCGGGCGGGTCATCCGTCACCCCTCCACTTT.